The 6 T cell receptor beta chains below come from one sample, sequenced in a study of T-cell memory formation after mild COVID-19. Using its own MiXCR run on the 5' RACE reads, TCRdb lists one record per CDR3 protein. The table records 300,000 to 350,000 distinct CDR3 sequences, around 13% of them present only once. Sequencing was carried out using PBMCs or a T cell subset sorted from them (not recorded which). These receptors came from a man between 18 and 35 years old who had mild COVID-19 (a few samples of this study predate the infection). Cell type and time point are not known.

The chain links TRBV12-3 or TRBV12-4 to TRBJ2-1; TRBD2 matches 10 bases. The trim removed 6 bases at V and 7 bases at J, leaving 6 bases unmatched. This CDR3 has 14 residues. CDR3 residues: CASRMVAGGNEQFF. CDR3 in DNA: TGTGCCAGCAGGATGGTAGCGGGGGGTAATGAGCAGTTCTTC.

This clonotype was recorded a few times. This chain links TRBV11-3 with TRBJ2-3, with 9 bases matching TRBD2. Per germline, CDR1 SGHNT and CDR2 YENEEA. V lost 5 bases and J lost 9; bases outside the gene matches: 12. This CDR3 has 15 amino acids. The CDR3 sequence: CASSLGSGGRGTQYF. In DNA, the CDR3 is TGTGCCAGCAGCCTAGGTAGCGGGGGCCGGGGGACGCAGTATTTT.

This clonotype appeared many times. The chain couples TRBV11-2 to TRBJ2-7; 8 positions agree with TRBD2. V lost 0 bases to trimming and J lost 3 bases; unmatched junction nucleotides: 4. Germline V gene sequence: CDR1 SGHAT, CDR2 FQNNGV. CDR3 length: 15 residues. This chain's CDR3 is CASSLERGAYYEQYV. The CDR3 DNA sequence: TGTGCCAGCAGCTTAGAGCGGGGGGCCTACTACGAGCAGTACGTC.

This clonotype showed up just a few times. The V call is TRBV5-1, the J call TRBJ1-6, with TRBD1 matching over 7 bases. The ends lost 3 bases at V and 0 bases at J; junction bases unmatched: 6. Germline V gene lookup returns CDR1 SGHRS and CDR2 YFSETQ. The CDR3 is 17 residues long. The CDR3: CASSSVTGISYNSPLHF. The CDR3 DNA is TGCGCCAGCAGCTCGGTGACAGGGATCTCCTATAATTCACCCCTCCACTTT.

CDR3: CASSASQGANSPLHF. The CDR3 DNA follows: TGTGCCAGCAGTGCGAGTCAGGGGGCTAATTCACCCCTCCACTTT. J is TRBJ1-6 and V is TRBV2; 8 bases map to TRBD1. In germline, CDR1 is SNHLY, CDR2 FYNNEI. J gave up 6 bases and V 4 bases, and 5 bases lay outside the gene matches. This CDR3 is 15 amino acids long.

This clonotype was recorded at least ten times. The J gene is TRBJ2-2, the V gene TRBV6-5; no definite D call. This CDR3 spans 13 amino acids. Germline loops: CDR1 MNHEY, CDR2 SVGAGI. Trimming cost V 8 bases and J 1 base, with 8 bases left between them. The DNA for the CDR3 is TGTGCCAGCGGACGTCAGAACACCGGGGAGCTGTTTTTT. The encoded protein is CASGRQNTGELFF.